The entry below gives a single T cell receptor (beta chain) sequence along with its context. The antigen remains undetermined. This specimen comes from a study of T cell responses to AZD1222 COVID-19 vaccine. Whole-study findings and limits: Reportedly, close to half of spike-specific TCRs are directed against unmutated variant regions.

The V end lost 8 bases, the J end lost 1 base, and 12 bases lay between the germline ends. The CDR3 loop spans 14 amino acids. CDR1 and CDR2 from the germline V gene are LNHDA and SQIVND (reference sequence). Some clones are missing from TCRdb's copy, which holds only in-frame ones; the method was immunoSEQ multiplex PCR. Among approximately 220,000 clones listed, under 95% were seen once. Sequencing used peripheral blood, obtained on day 0 of MenACWY control vaccination. The V and J genes are TRBV19 and TRBJ2-1; D may correspond to TRBD1 or TRBD2 (7 bases each). The TCR comes from an adult in good health. The CDR3 loop reads CASSQGGSYNEQFF. Here the CDR3 DNA reads TGTGCCAGTTCTCAGGGGGGGTCCTACAATGAGCAGTTCTTC.